This T cell receptor (beta chain) comes out of a study of identical twins. Notes on the study in general: Surplus twin overlap in beta out-of-frame sequences was less pronounced. Analyses of zero insertions could, in part, be confounded by invariant MAIT and iNKT cells. Insertion counts were lower in abundant cord blood beta clonotypes, a trend that memory repertoires did not show.

TCRdb processed the 5' RACE reads anew with MiXCR; each CDR3 protein has one entry. The profile shows more than 400,000 distinct CDR3 sequences, around 15% of them singletons. As regards this clonotype: What it recognizes is unknown. One end of the junction varies from germline; a read error may be responsible.

Germline V CDR1 and CDR2: MDHEN, SYDVKM. The CDR3 totals 13 residues. These same records also appear under a second study, on yellow fever vaccine responses in identical twins.

The sample consisted of CD4+ T cells sorted from blood. The clonotype comes from a woman aged 18-30 years in good health. J is TRBJ2-7 and V is TRBV28; 10 bases align to TRBD1. As DNA, the CDR3 is TGTGCCAGCAGCTGGGACAGGGGCCGGGCCAAGGACTTC. Amino acids: CASSWDRGRAKDF.